Shown below are 20 T cell receptor beta chains from a single sample sequenced in a study of cytomegalovirus exposure and HLA in healthy donors (dated by TCRdb to 2016 to 2017). Receptor amplification or capture employed the immunoSEQ multiplex PCR assay. A mixture of 60 forward primers for TCR Vbeta segments and 13 reverse primers for TCR Jbeta segments was used in the multiplex PCR. The clones in this table, taken by TCRdb from immuneACCESS, are in-frame only. Not every clone is retained; where verified, under half of the shortfall comes from an unresolved V gene, and the cause of the rest is unknown. In this sample the table shows 200,000 or so clones, 75% to 85% of which occur a single time. The top ten constitute about 2% of the sample. Sequencing was done on a sample of PBMCs. All receptors derive from a woman under 30 in good health and CMV-seropositive.

The chain couples TRBV7-2 to TRBJ2-5; D remains ambiguous. Trimming took off 5 bases at V and 7 bases at J, with 8 bases between the two ends. CDR1 is SGHTA and CDR2 is FQGNSA in the germline V gene. The CDR3 is 11 amino acids. In DNA, the CDR3 is TGTGCCAGCAGCCCTCTTTCGACCCAGTACTTC. Its protein is CASSPLSTQYF.

V and J are TRBV4-3 and TRBJ1-1; maybe TRBD1 (6 bases). The germline CDR1 and CDR2 sequences are LGHNA and YSLEER. CDR3 length: 14 residues. Between the trimmed V and J ends, which lost 4 bases and 8 bases, there was a span of 17 bases. The CDR3 protein is CASSLSRDNSEAFF. The CDR3, as DNA: TGCGCCAGCAGCCTCAGCCGGGACAACTCCGAAGCTTTCTTT.

The genes are TRBV30 and TRBJ1-6; the match to TRBD1 covers 7 bases. Per germline, CDR1 GTSNPN and CDR2 SVGIG (reference sequence). V dropped 0 bases and J dropped 7; count of bases not matched to a gene: 15. This CDR3 is 18 amino acids long. The CDR3 DNA is TGTGCCTGGAGTGTAGGTATAATAACCGGGACAGCCAATTCACCCCTCCACTTT. Amino acid sequence: CAWSVGIITGTANSPLHF.

This rearrangement joins TRBV27 to TRBJ2-1; D perhaps matches TRBD2 (7 bases). With 9 bases removed from V and 7 bases from J, the gap between germline ends came to 16 bases. Germline values: CDR1 MNHEY, CDR2 SMNVEV (reference sequence). CDR3 length: 13 amino acids. The CDR3 bases are TGTGCCAGTCACGGAAGGGGGGGGAATGAGCAGTTCTTC. Translation: CASHGRGGNEQFF.

This sequence joins TRBV7-9 and TRBJ1-2; TRBD1 agrees at 7 bases. Germline trimming cut 1 base from V and 8 bases from J; bases unmatched to any gene: 7. Germline V gene data show CDR1 as SEHNR and CDR2 as FQNEAQ (reference sequence). The CDR3 contains 14 residues. In DNA form, the CDR3 reads TGTGCCAGCAGCTTAGAGACAGGGTCAAGCGGCTACACCTTC. It codes for CASSLETGSSGYTF. The entire variable domain, with the rest obtained from reference TRBV7-9 and TRBJ1-2, is as follows: DTGVSQNPRHKITKRGQNVTFRCDPISEHNRLYWYRQTLGQGPEFLTYFQNEAQLEKSRLLSDRFSAERPKGSFSTLEIQRTEQGDSAMYLCASSLETGSSGYTFGSGTRLTVV.

The V gene is TRBV6-5, the J gene TRBJ1-5, with a possible D match to TRBD1 (5 bases). The CDR3 totals 15 residues. Germline V gives CDR1 MNHEY, CDR2 SVGAGI. V lost 0 bases to trimming and J lost 7 bases, with 13 bases between them. CDR3 amino acids: CASSYSSQGDQPQHF. The CDR3 nucleotides read TGTGCCAGCAGTTACTCGAGTCAGGGTGACCAGCCCCAGCATTTT.

The chain couples TRBV5-8 to TRBJ2-1, with 9 bases fitting TRBD1. Germline lookup yields CDR1 SGHTS and CDR2 YDEGEE. Trimming took 2 bases from V and 10 from J; bases not matched to a gene: 7. The CDR3 contains 14 residues. This CDR3 is CASSFNRGLGEQFF. CDR3 nucleotide sequence: TGTGCCAGCAGCTTCAACAGGGGGCTGGGGGAGCAGTTCTTC.

This rearrangement joins TRBV9 to TRBJ2-4; 8 bases fit TRBD2. Germline loops: CDR1 SGDLS, CDR2 YYNGEE. J was trimmed by 0 bases and V by 0 bases; bases with no gene match: 14. The CDR3 length is 20 residues. CDR3 in DNA: TGTGCCAGCAGCGTAGGGTTGGCGGGGGGCAAACCTTCAGCCAAAAACATTCAGTACTTC. Encoded protein: CASSVGLAGGKPSAKNIQYF.

The genes are TRBV4-1 and TRBJ2-7, with TRBD2 identical over 11 bases. This CDR3 spans 15 amino acids. J was trimmed by 5 bases and V by 4 bases; bases with no gene match: 7. Germline CDR1 is MGHRA and CDR2 is YSYEKL. CDR3 DNA sequence: TGCGCCAGCAGCCTCGACTTAGCGGGGGGGGACGAGCAGTACTTC. Encoded protein: CASSLDLAGGDEQYF.

J is TRBJ1-2 and V is TRBV7-3; D may be TRBD1 (5 bases). This CDR3 spans 15 amino acids. Germline V gives CDR1 SGHTA, CDR2 FQGTGA. V shed 5 bases and J shed 8 bases, with 21 bases lying between them. Here the CDR3 DNA reads TGTGCCAGCAGCCACGGGCCGGGGGGGGGAGAAGGCTACACCTTC. The encoded protein is CASSHGPGGGEGYTF. Full variable domain (outside the CDR3, taken from reference TRBV7-3 and TRBJ1-2): GAGVSQTPSNKVTEKGKYVELRCDPISGHTALYWYRQSLGQGPEFLIYFQGTGAADDSGLPNDRFFAVRPEGSVSTLKIQRTERGDSAVYLCASSHGPGGGEGYTFGSGTRLTVV.

The chain recombines TRBV5-4 with TRBJ2-5; the match to TRBD2 covers 7 bases. Germline-derived CDR1 and CDR2 are SGHNT and YYREEE (reference sequence). The CDR3 is 14 amino acids. Trimming took 4 bases from V and 3 from J; bases not matched to a gene: 6. In DNA form, the CDR3 reads TGTGCCAGCAGCCAGTTAGCGGGTAAAGAGACCCAGTACTTC. It encodes CASSQLAGKETQYF.

The chain employs TRBV4-2 and TRBJ1-1; TRBD1 is a possible D gene (6 bases). Germline CDR1 reads LGHNA; CDR2 reads YNFKEQ. V dropped 4 bases and J dropped 3 bases, with 18 bases sitting between them. This CDR3 has 16 residues. The CDR3 sequence: CASSRTQLSGDTEAFF. The DNA for the CDR3 is TGTGCCAGCAGCCGGACACAACTGTCAGGGGACACTGAAGCTTTCTTT.

Comment on this clone: In the same sample, other DNA sequences code for this CDR3. The gene calls are TRBV12-5 and TRBJ2-7; D gene ambiguous. With 10 bases removed from V and 1 base from J, the gap between germline ends came to 11 bases. The CDR3 covers 12 residues. Germline CDR1 reads LGHNT; CDR2 reads FRNRAP. The CDR3 sequence: CATADNSYEQYV. CDR3 DNA sequence: TGTGCTACCGCAGACAATTCCTACGAGCAGTACGTC.

V and J are TRBV11-1 and TRBJ2-2; tentatively, D is TRBD1 (6 bases). From germline, CDR1 is SGHAT and CDR2 FQDESV (reference sequence). Trimming stripped 1 base from V and 6 bases from J, with 9 bases between. The CDR3 contains 14 residues. CDR3 DNA sequence: TGTGCCAGCAGCTTAGGACAGGACGCCGGGGAGCTGTTTTTT. Protein: CASSLGQDAGELFF.

The chain is built from TRBV9 and TRBJ2-3; 10 bases align to TRBD2. CDR1 and CDR2 (germline): SGDLS, YYNGEE. The CDR3 covers 16 residues. Germline trimming cut 3 bases from V and 3 bases from J; bases unmatched to any gene: 7. CDR3 sequence reads: CASSGSGGAGTDTQYF. The CDR3, as DNA: TGTGCCAGCAGCGGAAGCGGGGGGGCGGGGACAGATACGCAGTATTTT.

The CDR3 DNA reads TGTGCCAGCAGCTCCACAGGGAGCGAGCAGTACTTC. As protein: CASSSTGSEQYF. The chain carries TRBV7-6 and TRBJ2-7; tentative D call: TRBD1 (6 bases). The germline V and J ends were trimmed by 4 bases and 6 bases, with 10 bases remaining between them. This CDR3 is 12 amino acids long. CDR1 is SGHVS and CDR2 is FNYEAQ in the germline V gene. Filled out from reference TRBV7-6 and TRBJ2-7, the complete variable domain reads GAGVSQSPRYKVTKRGQDVALRCDPISGHVSLYWYRQALGQGPEFLTYFNYEAQQDKSGLPNDRFSAERPEGSISTLTIQRTEQRDSAMYRCASSSTGSEQYFGPGTRLTVT.

This rearrangement joins TRBV10-1 to TRBJ1-1; TRBD1 is a possible D gene (6 bases). V shed 3 bases and J shed 2 bases, with 19 bases lying between them. The germline V gene encodes CDR1 WNHNN and CDR2 SYGVQD (reference sequence). The CDR3 is 17 residues long. CDR3 in amino acids: CASSEGAGQLGNTEAFF. In nucleotides, the CDR3 is TGCGCCAGCAGTGAAGGGGCTGGACAGTTGGGCAACACTGAAGCTTTCTTT.

The chain carries TRBV11-2 and TRBJ2-5; perhaps TRBD2 as D (7 bases). Deletions cut 3 bases from V and 5 bases from J, with 16 bases between. The germline V gene has CDR1 SGHAT and CDR2 FQNNGV. The CDR3 spans 15 residues. The CDR3 protein is CASSLNGGASETQYF. In DNA form, the CDR3 reads TGTGCCAGCAGCTTGAATGGGGGGGCCTCTGAGACCCAGTACTTC.

The genes are TRBV7-9 and TRBJ1-4, with 9 positions matching TRBD1. The CDR3 runs to 16 residues. Germline assignment: CDR1 SEHNR and CDR2 FQNEAQ (reference sequence). V lost 4 bases, J lost 8 bases, and 11 bases stayed unmatched. CDR3 region: CASSSMTGQGKEKLFF. CDR3 nucleotides: TGTGCCAGCAGCTCAATGACGGGACAGGGCAAAGAAAAACTGTTTTTT.

The chain joins TRBV19 to TRBJ1-4; D is unclear. Trimming shortened V by 4 bases and J by 5 bases, and 5 bases separated the two germline ends. The CDR3 is made up of 12 amino acids. In germline, CDR1 is LNHDA, CDR2 SQIVND (reference sequence). Here the CDR3 reads CASSTSNEKLFF. The CDR3 nucleotides read TGTGCCAGTAGTACTAGCAATGAAAAACTGTTTTTT.